The rows below give T cell receptor beta chains drawn from one sample of a study of blood T cell repertoires in COVID-19. Clones were sequenced by immunoSEQ multiplex PCR, and TCRdb holds only the in-frame ones, with some missing. The sample shows 200,000 or so clones, over 75% of them seen only once. The source material was peripheral blood. Source of these receptors: a woman aged 40 to 55 who had recovered from COVID-19. CDR3s include the opening cysteine and the closing phenylalanine or tryptophan. A D gene is named only where the DNA matches it firmly. Only part of the rows carry a size: once, few, many, or a class if the clone is expanded.

v_gene	abundance	j_gene	d_gene	CDR3nt	CDR3aa
TRBV19	NA	TRBJ2-7	TRBD1	TGTGCCAGTAGTAGCTGGACAGGCAGATACGAGCAGTACTTC	CASSSWTGRYEQYF
TRBV7-2	NA	TRBJ1-1	NA	TGTGCCAGCAGCCTATACATCGGAGTTATGGACACTGAAGCTTTCTTT	CASSLYIGVMDTEAFF
TRBV20-1	NA	TRBJ2-1	TRBD2	TGCAGTGCTAGTTCTAGCGGAGGGGCATTAACGAGCTCCTACAATGAGCAGTTCTTC	CSASSSGGALTSSYNEQFF
TRBV19	NA	TRBJ2-5	NA	TGTGCCAGTAGTTCCAAGACAGCCCAAGAGACCCAGTACTTC	CASSSKTAQETQYF
TRBV2	NA	TRBJ2-2	TRBD2	TGTGCCAGCAGTCCGGGACTAAACACCGGGGAGCTGTTTTTT	CASSPGLNTGELFF
TRBV29-1	NA	TRBJ2-7	NA	TGCAGCGTGGGGGCTCTGGGGTACGAGCAGTACTTC	CSVGALGYEQYF
TRBV6-4	NA	TRBJ1-1	TRBD1	TGTGCCAGCAGTGCCATGACAGGGGACACTGAAGCTTTCTTT	CASSAMTGDTEAFF
TRBV14	NA	TRBJ1-1	NA	TGTGCCAGCAGCCAAGGATCGGTTTACACTGAAGCTTTCTTT	CASSQGSVYTEAFF
TRBV18	NA	TRBJ2-2	NA	TGTGCCAGCTCCTCAGGGCCCCTCACCGGGGAGCTGTTTTTT	CASSSGPLTGELFF
TRBV29-1	NA	TRBJ2-1	NA	TGCAGCGTTGAAGCCGACCCGGGCAATGAGCAGTTCTTC	CSVEADPGNEQFF
TRBV11-2	NA	TRBJ2-7	NA	TGTGCCAGCAGCTTAGCGCGGGACAGATACGAGCAGTACTTC	CASSLARDRYEQYF
TRBV7-3	NA	TRBJ2-1	NA	TGTGCCAGCAGCTTAAGTCAGGGGGGCCTCAATGAGCAGTTCTTC	CASSLSQGGLNEQFF
TRBV11-2	NA	TRBJ1-2	NA	TGTGCCAGCAGCTCCCCCGGGGATGACCCGTCTGGCTACACCTTC	CASSSPGDDPSGYTF
TRBV13	NA	TRBJ1-1	NA	TGTGCCAGCAGCTTAGGCGGGGGTTGGACTGAAGCTTTCTTT	CASSLGGGWTEAFF
TRBV18	NA	TRBJ1-4	TRBD1	TGTGCCAGCTCACCGGGACAGGGGGCTGAAAAACTGTTTTTT	CASSPGQGAEKLFF
TRBV5-1	few	TRBJ1-1	NA	TGCGCCAGCAGCTTGGCGGGCAGGGGCGCTGAAGCTTTCTTT	CASSLAGRGAEAFF
TRBV18	NA	TRBJ1-1	TRBD1	TGTGCCACGCAACAGGGGGCGTTGGACACTGAAGCTTTCTTT	CATQQGALDTEAFF
TRBV27	NA	TRBJ2-3	TRBD2	TGTGCCAGCACCACAACTAGCGGAATTGTCCCCCTCACAGATACGCAGTATTTT	CASTTTSGIVPLTDTQYF
TRBV10-3	NA	TRBJ2-1	NA	TGTGCCATCAGTGAGTCGGGCGGGCTGGACTACAATGAGCAGTTCTTC	CAISESGGLDYNEQFF
TRBV19	NA	TRBJ2-7	TRBD1	TGTGCCAGTAGTACCTTTTATGGGACAGGGCATCGAGAGCAGTACTTC	CASSTFYGTGHREQYF
TRBV18	NA	TRBJ1-6	NA	TGTGCCAGCTCACCCGAGGGAGGGAATTCACCCCTCCACTTT	CASSPEGGNSPLHF
TRBV28	NA	TRBJ2-7	TRBD2	TGTGCCAGCAGGCGGACTAGCGGGAGGGCCTACGAGCAGTACTTC	CASRRTSGRAYEQYF
TRBV7-8	NA	TRBJ1-1	TRBD1	TGTGCCAGCAGCTCGTACAGGGGGCGGGAGAACACTGAAGCTTTCTTT	CASSSYRGRENTEAFF
TRBV19	NA	TRBJ1-5	NA	TGTGCCAGTAGTATCGGACAGCTTAGCAATCAGCCCCAGCATTTT	CASSIGQLSNQPQHF
TRBV5-4	NA	TRBJ2-5	TRBD1	TGTGCCAGCAGCCTGGGACAGGGGCGAGAGACCCAGTACTTC	CASSLGQGRETQYF
TRBV28	NA	TRBJ2-7	TRBD1	TGTGCCAGCAGGCCAGGACAGGGATCTCTCTACGAGCAGTACTTC	CASRPGQGSLYEQYF
TRBV25-1	NA	TRBJ2-7	TRBD2	TGTGCCAGCAGTGACAGCGGGAGGGCCTACGAGCAGTACTTC	CASSDSGRAYEQYF
TRBV2	NA	TRBJ2-5	TRBD2	TGTGCCAGCAGTCTAGCGGGAGTCCAACGGGAGACCCAGTACTTC	CASSLAGVQRETQYF
TRBV11-2	NA	TRBJ2-1	TRBD1	TGTGCCAGCAGCTTGGACAGGGGCCTTCACAATGAGCAGTTCTTC	CASSLDRGLHNEQFF
TRBV7-6	once	TRBJ2-5	NA	TGTGCCAGCAGCCCTAGAGCAGGGGTCGAGACCCAGTACTTC	CASSPRAGVETQYF
TRBV3-1/TRBV3-2	NA	TRBJ2-4	NA	TGTGCCAGCAGCCGGCGCGGGGAAACCAAAAACATTCAGTACTTC	CASSRRGETKNIQYF
TRBV9	NA	TRBJ2-7	NA	TGTGCCAGCAGCGTAGTACCGAGCTACGAGCAGTACTTC	CASSVVPSYEQYF
TRBV3-1/TRBV3-2	NA	TRBJ2-4	TRBD1	TGTGCCAGCAGCCAAGATTCGCGGGACAGGGTCATTCAGTACTTC	CASSQDSRDRVIQYF
TRBV27	NA	TRBJ2-1	TRBD1	TGTGCCAGCAGTTCGACAGGGAAGTGGCCGAACCTGTACAATGAGCAGTTCTTC	CASSSTGKWPNLYNEQFF
TRBV7-3	NA	TRBJ2-1	NA	TGTGCCAGCAGCTCGCTACAGGGAAGCAATGAGCAGTTCTTC	CASSSLQGSNEQFF
TRBV2	NA	TRBJ2-1	TRBD2	TGTGCCAGCAGTGCTAGCGGGAGTTTCTACAATGAGCAGTTCTTC	CASSASGSFYNEQFF
TRBV5-1	NA	TRBJ2-1	TRBD2	TGCGCCAGCAGCTTGGTGACTAGCGGGAGACTCAATGAGCAGTTCTTC	CASSLVTSGRLNEQFF
TRBV7-9	NA	TRBJ1-4	TRBD1	TGTGCCAGCAGCGCAAGACAGGGTCGAACCGAAAAACTGTTTTTT	CASSARQGRTEKLFF
TRBV9	NA	TRBJ2-7	TRBD1	TGTGCCAGCAGCTCCGAGGGGACAGGGGCCTACGAGCAGTACTTC	CASSSEGTGAYEQYF
TRBV14	NA	TRBJ1-1	NA	TGTGCCAGCAGCCGCGACAGCCAGACTGAAGCTTTCTTT	CASSRDSQTEAFF
TRBV11-2	NA	TRBJ1-2	TRBD1	TGTGCCAGCAGCTTAGCCGGGACAGGGGGCTTCTATGGCTACACCTTC	CASSLAGTGGFYGYTF
TRBV5-1	NA	TRBJ2-7	NA	TGCGCCAGCAGCTTGGCGGGGTTTCAAGGCGAGCAGTACTTC	CASSLAGFQGEQYF
TRBV6-5	NA	TRBJ1-4	NA	TGTGCCAGCAGGGACAGTGCTGAAAAACTGTTTTTT	CASRDSAEKLFF
TRBV28	many	TRBJ2-6	NA	TGTGCCAGCAGTTCCGGACAGGGAGGGGGCTACTCTGGGGCCAACGTCCTGACTTTC	CASSSGQGGGYSGANVLTF
TRBV28	NA	TRBJ1-1	TRBD1	TGTGCCAGCAGTGTTCCGGGACAGGGTAACACTGAAGCTTTCTTT	CASSVPGQGNTEAFF
TRBV20-1	NA	TRBJ2-7	TRBD1	TGCAGTGCTGGGGACAGGGGGGAGCAGTACTTC	CSAGDRGEQYF